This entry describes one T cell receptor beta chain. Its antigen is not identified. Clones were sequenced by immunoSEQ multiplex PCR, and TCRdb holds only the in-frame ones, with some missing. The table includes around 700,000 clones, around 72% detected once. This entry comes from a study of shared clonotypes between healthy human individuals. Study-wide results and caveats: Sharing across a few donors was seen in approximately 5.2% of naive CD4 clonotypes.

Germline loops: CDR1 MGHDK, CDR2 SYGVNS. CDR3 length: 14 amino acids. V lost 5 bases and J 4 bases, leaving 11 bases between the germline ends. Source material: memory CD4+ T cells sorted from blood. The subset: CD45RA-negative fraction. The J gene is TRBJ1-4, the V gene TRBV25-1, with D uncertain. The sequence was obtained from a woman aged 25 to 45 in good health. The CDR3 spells CASSRGRDNEKLFF. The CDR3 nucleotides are TGTGCCAGCAGTAGAGGGCGGGATAATGAAAAACTGTTTTTT.